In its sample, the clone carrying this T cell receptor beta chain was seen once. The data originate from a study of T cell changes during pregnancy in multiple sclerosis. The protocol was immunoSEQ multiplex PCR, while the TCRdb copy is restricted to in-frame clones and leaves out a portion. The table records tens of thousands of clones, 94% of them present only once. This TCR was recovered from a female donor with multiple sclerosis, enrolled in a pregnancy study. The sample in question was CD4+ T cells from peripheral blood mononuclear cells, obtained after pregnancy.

The CDR3 coding sequence is TGTGCCAGCAGACCAGGGCCAACTAATGAAAAACTGTTTTTT. Protein sequence: CASRPGPTNEKLFF. This sequence joins TRBV6-5 and TRBJ1-4, with D maybe TRBD1 (5 bases). Per germline, CDR1 MNHEY and CDR2 SVGAGI. The CDR3 is 14 amino acids. The V end lost 6 bases, the J end lost 0 bases, and 8 bases lay between the germline ends.